This TCR beta chain originates from a study of blood T cell repertoires in COVID-19. Study context: Sites in the United States, Italy and Spain provided acute and convalescent COVID-19 samples.

Study processing details: Counts of nucleated cells, estimated from reference gene primer amplification, were obtained. The protocol was immunoSEQ multiplex PCR, while the TCRdb copy is restricted to in-frame clones and leaves out a portion. That table supplies the V and J calls and clone size; D and trimming were determined from the DNA. The sample has more than 25,000 clones; more than 80% are singletons. The CDR3 runs to 15 residues. J gave up 4 bases and V 4 bases, and 4 bases lay outside the gene matches. CDR1 is MNHEY, CDR2 SMNVEV, per germline (reference sequence). The chain joins TRBV27 to TRBJ2-1, with 10 nucleotides matching TRBD2. The material sequenced was peripheral blood. The sequence was obtained from a woman aged 40 to 50 with active or convalescent COVID-19. CDR3 region: CASSSGTSAYNEQFF. For the CDR3, the DNA is TGTGCCAGCAGTTCCGGGACTAGCGCTTACAATGAGCAGTTCTTC.